This TCR beta chain was obtained from a study of cytomegalovirus exposure and HLA in healthy donors. This clone was seen a handful of times. PCR employed 60 Vbeta and 13 Jbeta primers. Clones were read by immunoSEQ multiplex PCR, and TCRdb kept only the in-frame ones, dropping some. The table lists more than 95,000 clones, approximately 80% of them singletons. The source is a woman aged 40 to 55 in good health and CMV-seronegative. Sequencing was performed on PBMCs.

In DNA, the CDR3 is TGCAGCGTTGAACAGGGTGGCGAGCAGTACTTC. Protein sequence: CSVEQGGEQYF. This chain links TRBV29-1 with TRBJ2-7; tentative D call: TRBD1 (5 bases). The CDR3 consists of 11 residues. V shed 2 bases and J shed 6 bases, with 8 bases lying between them. Germline CDR1 is SQVTM and CDR2 is ANQGSEA.